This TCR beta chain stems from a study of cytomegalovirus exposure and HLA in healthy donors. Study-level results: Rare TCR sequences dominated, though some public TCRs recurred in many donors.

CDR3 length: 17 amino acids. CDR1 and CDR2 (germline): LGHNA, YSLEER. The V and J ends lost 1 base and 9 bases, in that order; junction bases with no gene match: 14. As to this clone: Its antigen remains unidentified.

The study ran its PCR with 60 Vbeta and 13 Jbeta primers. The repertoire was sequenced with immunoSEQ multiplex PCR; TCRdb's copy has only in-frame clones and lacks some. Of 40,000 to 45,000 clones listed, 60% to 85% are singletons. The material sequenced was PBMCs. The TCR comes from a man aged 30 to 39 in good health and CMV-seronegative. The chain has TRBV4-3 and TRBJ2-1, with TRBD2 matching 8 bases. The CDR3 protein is CASSQANSGVPRSEQFF. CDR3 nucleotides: TGCGCCAGCAGCCAAGCGAATAGCGGGGTACCTAGGAGTGAGCAGTTCTTC.